This T cell receptor beta chain emerged from a study of control samples from healthy donors and cancer patients. Sequencing was performed with immunoSEQ multiplex PCR; in TCRdb, only in-frame clones are kept and a portion is missing. The sample yields more than 95,000 clones, around 90% seen once. Trimming took 5 bases from V and 2 from J, leaving 10 bases between them. The CDR3 length is 13 residues. Germline V CDR1 and CDR2: SGHAT, FQNNGV. The sample taken for sequencing was blood. The gene calls are TRBV11-2 and TRBJ2-7; tentative D call: TRBD1 (6 bases). The clonotype comes from a woman between 65 and 79 years old in good health. CDR3 amino acids: CASSPGTPYEQYF. The DNA for the CDR3 is TGTGCCAGCAGCCCCGGGACACCCTACGAGCAGTACTTC.